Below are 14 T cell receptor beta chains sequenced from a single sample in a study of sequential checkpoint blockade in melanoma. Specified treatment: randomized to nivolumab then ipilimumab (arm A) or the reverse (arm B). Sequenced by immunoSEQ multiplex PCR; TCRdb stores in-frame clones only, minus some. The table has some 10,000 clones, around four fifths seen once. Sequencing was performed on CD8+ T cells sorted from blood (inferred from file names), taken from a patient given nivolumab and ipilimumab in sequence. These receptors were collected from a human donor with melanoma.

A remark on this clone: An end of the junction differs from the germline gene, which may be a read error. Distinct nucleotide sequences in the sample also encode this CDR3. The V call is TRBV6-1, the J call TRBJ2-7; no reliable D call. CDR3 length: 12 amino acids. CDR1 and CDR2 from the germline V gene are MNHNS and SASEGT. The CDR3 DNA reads TGTGCCAGCAGTGAAGCCGGGTACGAGCAATACTTC. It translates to CASSEAGYEQYF.

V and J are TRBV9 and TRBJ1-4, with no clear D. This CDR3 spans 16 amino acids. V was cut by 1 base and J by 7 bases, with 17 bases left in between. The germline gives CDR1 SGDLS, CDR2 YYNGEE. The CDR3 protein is CASSVNIEGGSEKLFF. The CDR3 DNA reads TGTGCCAGCAGCGTAAATATAGAGGGAGGGAGTGAAAAACTGTTTTTT.

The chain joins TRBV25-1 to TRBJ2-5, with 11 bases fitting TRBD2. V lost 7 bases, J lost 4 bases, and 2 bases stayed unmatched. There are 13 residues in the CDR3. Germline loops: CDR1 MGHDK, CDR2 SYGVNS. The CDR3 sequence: CASTGLAGETQYF. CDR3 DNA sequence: TGTGCCAGCACCGGACTAGCGGGAGAGACCCAGTACTTC.

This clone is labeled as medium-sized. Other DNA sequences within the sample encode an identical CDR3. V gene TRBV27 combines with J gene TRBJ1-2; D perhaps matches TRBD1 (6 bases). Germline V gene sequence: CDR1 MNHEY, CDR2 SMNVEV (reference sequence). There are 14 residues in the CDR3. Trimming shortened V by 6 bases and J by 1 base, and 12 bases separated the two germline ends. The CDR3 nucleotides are TGTGCCAGCAGCTTACAGGGAGGTAACTATGGCTACACCTTC. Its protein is CASSLQGGNYGYTF.

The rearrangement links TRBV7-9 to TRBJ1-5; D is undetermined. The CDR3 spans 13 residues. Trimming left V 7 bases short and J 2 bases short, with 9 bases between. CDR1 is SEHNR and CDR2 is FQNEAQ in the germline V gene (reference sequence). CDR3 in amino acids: CASTRGGNQPQHF. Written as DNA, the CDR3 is TGTGCCAGCACGCGTGGAGGCAATCAGCCCCAGCATTTT.

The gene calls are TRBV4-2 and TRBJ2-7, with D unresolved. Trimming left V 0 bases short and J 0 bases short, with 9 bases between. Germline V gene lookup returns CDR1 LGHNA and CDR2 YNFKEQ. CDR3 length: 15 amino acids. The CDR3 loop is CASSQDVSASYEQYF. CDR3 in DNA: TGTGCCAGCAGCCAAGATGTAAGCGCCTCCTACGAGCAGTACTTC.

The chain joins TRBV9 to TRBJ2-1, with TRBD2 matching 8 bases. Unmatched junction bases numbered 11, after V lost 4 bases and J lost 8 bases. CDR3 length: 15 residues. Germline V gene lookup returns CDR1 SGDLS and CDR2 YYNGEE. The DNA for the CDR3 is TGTGCCAGCAGCCGAGACGGGACTAGTGGTGATGAGCAGTTCTTC. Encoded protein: CASSRDGTSGDEQFF.

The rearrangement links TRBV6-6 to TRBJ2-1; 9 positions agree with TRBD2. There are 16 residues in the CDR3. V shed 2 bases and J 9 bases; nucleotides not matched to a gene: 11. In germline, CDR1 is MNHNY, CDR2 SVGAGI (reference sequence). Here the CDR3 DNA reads TGTGCCAGCAGTTACGGTGGCGGGAGGGCCGGTCGTGAGCAGTTCTTC. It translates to CASSYGGGRAGREQFF.

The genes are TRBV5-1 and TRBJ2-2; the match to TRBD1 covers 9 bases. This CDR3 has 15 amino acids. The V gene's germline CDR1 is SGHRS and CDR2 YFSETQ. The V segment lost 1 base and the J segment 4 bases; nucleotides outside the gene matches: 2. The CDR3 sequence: CASSLRQGGTGELFF. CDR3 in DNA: TGCGCCAGCAGCTTGAGACAGGGGGGCACCGGGGAGCTGTTTTTT.

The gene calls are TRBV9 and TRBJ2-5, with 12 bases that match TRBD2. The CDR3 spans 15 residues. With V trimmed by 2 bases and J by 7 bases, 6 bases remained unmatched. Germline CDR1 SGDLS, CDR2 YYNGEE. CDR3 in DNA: TGTGCCAGCAGCGTTGCGACTAGCGGGGGCGGGACCCAGTACTTC. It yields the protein CASSVATSGGGTQYF.

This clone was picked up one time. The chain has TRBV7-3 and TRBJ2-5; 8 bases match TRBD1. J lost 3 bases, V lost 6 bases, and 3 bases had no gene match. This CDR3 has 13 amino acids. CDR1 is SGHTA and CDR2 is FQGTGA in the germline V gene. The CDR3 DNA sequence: TGTGCCAGCAGACAGGGGGGAGAAGAGACCCAGTACTTC. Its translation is CASRQGGEETQYF.

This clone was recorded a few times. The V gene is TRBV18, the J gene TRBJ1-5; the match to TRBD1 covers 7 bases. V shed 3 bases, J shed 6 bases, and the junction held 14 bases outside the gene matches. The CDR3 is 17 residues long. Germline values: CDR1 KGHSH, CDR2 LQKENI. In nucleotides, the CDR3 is TGTGCCAGCTCACCCCCGTTAGGAGGGGGCTCGAGTCAGCCCCAGCATTTT. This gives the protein CASSPPLGGGSSQPQHF.

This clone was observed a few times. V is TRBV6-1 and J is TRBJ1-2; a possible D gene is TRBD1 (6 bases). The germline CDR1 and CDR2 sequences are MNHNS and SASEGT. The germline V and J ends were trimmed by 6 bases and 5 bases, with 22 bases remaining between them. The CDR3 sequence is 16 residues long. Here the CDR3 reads CASREITDRDHYGYTF. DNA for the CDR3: TGTGCCAGCAGAGAAATCACGGACAGAGACCATTATGGCTACACCTTC.

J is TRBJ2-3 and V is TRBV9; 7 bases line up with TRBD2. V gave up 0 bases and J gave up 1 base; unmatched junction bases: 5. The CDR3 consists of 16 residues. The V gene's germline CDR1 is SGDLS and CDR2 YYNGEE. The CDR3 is CASSVDGTSGTDTQYF. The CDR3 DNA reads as TGTGCCAGCAGCGTAGATGGCACTAGCGGCACAGATACGCAGTATTTT. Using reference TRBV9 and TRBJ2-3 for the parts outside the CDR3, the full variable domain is DSGVTQTPKHLITATGQRVTLRCSPRSGDLSVYWYQQSLDQGLQFLIQYYNGEERAKGNILERFSAQQFPDLHSELNLSSLELGDSALYFCASSVDGTSGTDTQYFGPGTRLTVL.